This T cell receptor beta chain was retrieved from a study of OX40 agonist ivuxolimab in advanced cancers. Study summary: The mean age was approximately 60 years, ranging from 23 to 79, with more than 70% of participants male.

Sequenced by immunoSEQ multiplex PCR; TCRdb stores in-frame clones only, minus some. In the table there are about 50,000 clones, around nine tenths of which are singletons. General observations from the study: By week 6 at 0.1 to 3.0 mg/kg, blood CD4+ and CD8+ T cells had expanded clonally.

Comments on this clone: Its antigen is as yet unknown.

The CDR3 totals 14 residues. V was pared by 7 bases and J by 8 bases, with 8 bases of the junction left unmatched. Looked up from germline, CDR1 is SNHLY and CDR2 is FYNNEI. J is TRBJ1-4 and V is TRBV2; 9 bases fit TRBD1. Sequencing was performed on CD4+ or CD8+ T cells sorted from blood, taken in a trial of the OX40 agonist ivuxolimab. This receptor was identified in an adult with an advanced solid tumor such as melanoma, head and neck, liver or kidney cancer. Here the CDR3 DNA reads TGTGCCAGCACCCCGGACAGGGGACGGGAAAAACTGTTTTTT. This translates into CASTPDRGREKLFF.